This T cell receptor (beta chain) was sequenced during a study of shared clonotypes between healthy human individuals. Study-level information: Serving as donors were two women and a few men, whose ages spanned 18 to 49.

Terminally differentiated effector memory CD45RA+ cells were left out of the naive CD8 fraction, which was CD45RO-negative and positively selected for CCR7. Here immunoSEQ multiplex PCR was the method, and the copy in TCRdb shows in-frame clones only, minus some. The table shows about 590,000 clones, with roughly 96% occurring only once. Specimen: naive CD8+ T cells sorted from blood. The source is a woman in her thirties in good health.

CDR3 in amino acids: CASSYGVGTYEQYF. CDR3 DNA: TGTGCCAGCAGTTACGGTGTTGGTACCTACGAGCAGTACTTC. This chain links TRBV6-6 with TRBJ2-7, with no clear D. The CDR3 consists of 14 residues. Per germline, CDR1 MNHNY and CDR2 SVGAGI (reference sequence). Trimming removed 2 bases from V and 2 bases from J, with 10 bases in between.